This TCR beta chain derives from a study of regulatory T cells in long-lasting Graves disease. Study-wide findings and caveats: Clonotypes that were public and shared totalled 2,500 to 3,500 in persistent patients versus 850 to 1,000 in new patients.

Both iRepertoire HTBI primers and Arm-PCR of CDR3 regions were used to build the TCR beta libraries. TCRdb called the multiplex PCR reads again in MiXCR, with one record for every CDR3 protein. Of a few hundred thousand distinct CDR3 sequences in the sample, about 22% were seen once. The time point was: persistent/refractory GD, antithyroid drugs over 5 years with positive TRAb. Making the TCR library involved RNA that had been extracted from PBMCs. This clonotype was picked up a small number of times. The antigen remains undetermined. V was pared by 5 bases and J by 0 bases, with 9 bases of the junction left unmatched. The CDR3 has 17 residues. The germline CDR1 and CDR2 sequences are MNHEY and SMNVEV (reference sequence).

Sequencing was performed on peripheral blood mononuclear cells (PBMCs), taken when the disease was refractory, from a patient treated with antithyroid drugs. The chain links TRBV27 to TRBJ2-2, with 7 bases aligning to TRBD2. This TCR was recovered from a female donor with Graves disease. The CDR3 loop is CASSGGVTPANTGELFF. As DNA, the CDR3 is TGTGCCAGCAGTGGGGGGGTGACTCCGGCGAACACCGGGGAGCTGTTTTTT.